The clone carrying this T cell receptor beta chain has only a few counts. Its antigen is unidentified. The limits of the CDR3 on the DNA are not certain, so only TCRdb's listed CDR3 is given. This record belongs to a study of CD8 T cells in ankylosing spondylitis. Researchers built TCR beta libraries using quantitative 5'-RACE with molecular barcodes. TCRdb itself ran the 5' RACE reads through MiXCR, one entry per CDR3 protein. Among hundreds of thousands of distinct CDR3 sequences listed, 12% were seen once. Germline V gives CDR1 GTSNPN, CDR2 SVGIG (reference sequence). The length of the CDR3 is 16 amino acids, counting both ends. General study points: Matched synovial fluid from ankylosing spondylitis patients was reported to be enriched for disease-linked clones. Some of these motif variants have turned up before, in reports on reactive arthritis synovial fluid and blood. Disease-associated clones were CD8+ and fairly uncommon in peripheral blood. What appeared characteristic of ankylosing spondylitis blood was a TCR beta motif of fewer than ten highly homologous variants.

Sequencing used blood, either unsorted or a sorted T cell fraction (not recorded which). The chain is built from TRBV30 and TRBJ1-1; TRBD1 is the table's D call, not checked against the DNA. The receptor's source is a male donor with ankylosing spondylitis. This chain's CDR3 is CAWIRFGAYLNTEAFF.